This T cell receptor beta chain was recorded in a study of T cell clonality in common variable immunodeficiency. Trimming removed 2 bases from V and 6 bases from J; junction bases left unmatched: 9. The CDR3 contains 15 residues. Germline V gene lookup returns CDR1 SGHRS and CDR2 YFSETQ. Profiling relied on immunoSEQ multiplex PCR, and the TCRdb table lists in-frame clones only, not all of them. The sample is made up of 42,000 or so clones, none counted only once. Ten or more counts support this clone. From the germline J gene comes the end of the CDR3, since the read stops 3 residues before it. V gene TRBV5-1 combines with J gene TRBJ2-5; 8 positions match TRBD2. This TCR derives from a person between 18 and 70 years old in good health. Sample: peripheral blood mononuclear cells. The covered CDR3 bases are TGCGCCAGCAGCTTAGGACTAGCCAGCCATCAGACC. Translating it yields CASSLGLASHQT. The entire CDR3 is CASSLGLASHQTQYF.